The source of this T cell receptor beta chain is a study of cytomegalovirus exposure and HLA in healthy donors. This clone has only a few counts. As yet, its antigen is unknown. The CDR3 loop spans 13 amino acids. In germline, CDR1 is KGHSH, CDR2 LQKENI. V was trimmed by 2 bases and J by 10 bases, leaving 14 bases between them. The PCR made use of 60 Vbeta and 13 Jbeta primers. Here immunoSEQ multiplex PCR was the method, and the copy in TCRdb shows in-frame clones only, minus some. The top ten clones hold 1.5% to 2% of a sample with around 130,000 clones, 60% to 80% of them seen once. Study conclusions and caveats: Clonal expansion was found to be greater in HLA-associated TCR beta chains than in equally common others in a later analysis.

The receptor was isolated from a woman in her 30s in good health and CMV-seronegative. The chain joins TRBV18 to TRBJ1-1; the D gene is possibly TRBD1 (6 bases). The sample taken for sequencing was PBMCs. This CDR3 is CASSPVVRGRAFF. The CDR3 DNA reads TGTGCCAGCTCACCAGTAGTGCGGGGGCGAGCTTTCTTT.